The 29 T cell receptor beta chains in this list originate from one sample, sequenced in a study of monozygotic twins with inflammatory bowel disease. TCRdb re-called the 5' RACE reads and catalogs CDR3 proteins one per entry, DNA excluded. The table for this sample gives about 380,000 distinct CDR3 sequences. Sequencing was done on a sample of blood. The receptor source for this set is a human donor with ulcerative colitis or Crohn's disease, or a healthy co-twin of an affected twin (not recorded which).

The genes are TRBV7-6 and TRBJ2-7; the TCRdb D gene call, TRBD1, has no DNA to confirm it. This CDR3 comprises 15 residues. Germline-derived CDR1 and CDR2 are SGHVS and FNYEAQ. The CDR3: CASSLDTGGAGFLYF.

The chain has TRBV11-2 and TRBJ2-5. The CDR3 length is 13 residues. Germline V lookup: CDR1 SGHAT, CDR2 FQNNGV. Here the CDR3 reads CASSLASRETQYF. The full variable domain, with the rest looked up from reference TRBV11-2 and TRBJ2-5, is EAGVAQSPRYKIIEKRQSVAFWCNPISGHATLYWYQQILGQGPKLLIQFQNNGVVDDSQLPKDRFSAERLKGVDSTLKIQPAKLEDSAVYLCASSLASRETQYFGPGTRLLVL.

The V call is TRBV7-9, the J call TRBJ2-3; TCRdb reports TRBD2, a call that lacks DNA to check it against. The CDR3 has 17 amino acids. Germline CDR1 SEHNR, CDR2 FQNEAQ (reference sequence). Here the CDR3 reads CASSLLAGGPTTDTQYF.

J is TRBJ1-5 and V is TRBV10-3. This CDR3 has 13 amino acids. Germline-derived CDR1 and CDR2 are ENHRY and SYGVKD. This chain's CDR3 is CAISSDSNQPQHF.

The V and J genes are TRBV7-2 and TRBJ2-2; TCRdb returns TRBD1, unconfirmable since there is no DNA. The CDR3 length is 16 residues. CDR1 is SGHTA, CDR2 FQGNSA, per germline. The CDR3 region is CASSRSPQRYTGELFF.

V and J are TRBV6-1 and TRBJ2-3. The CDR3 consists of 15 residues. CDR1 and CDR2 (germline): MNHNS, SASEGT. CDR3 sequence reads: CASRSFGGGTDTQYF.

The CDR3 region is CASSLRDRQPQPNSPLQF. The chain is built from TRBV11-1 and TRBJ1-6; the D gene TCRdb calls, TRBD1, cannot be checked with no DNA. The CDR3 loop spans 18 amino acids. Germline V lookup: CDR1 SGHAT, CDR2 FQDESV (reference sequence).

CDR3: CASSHGGSGNTIYF. The chain is built from TRBV7-8 and TRBJ1-3. Per germline, CDR1 SGHVS and CDR2 FQNEAQ. The CDR3 totals 14 residues.

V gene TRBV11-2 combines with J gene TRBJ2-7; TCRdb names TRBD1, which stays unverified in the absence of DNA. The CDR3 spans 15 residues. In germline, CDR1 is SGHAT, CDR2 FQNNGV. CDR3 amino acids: CASSLLPGAVVEQYF. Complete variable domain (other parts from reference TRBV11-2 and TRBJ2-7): EAGVAQSPRYKIIEKRQSVAFWCNPISGHATLYWYQQILGQGPKLLIQFQNNGVVDDSQLPKDRFSAERLKGVDSTLKIQPAKLEDSAVYLCASSLLPGAVVEQYFGPGTRLTVT.

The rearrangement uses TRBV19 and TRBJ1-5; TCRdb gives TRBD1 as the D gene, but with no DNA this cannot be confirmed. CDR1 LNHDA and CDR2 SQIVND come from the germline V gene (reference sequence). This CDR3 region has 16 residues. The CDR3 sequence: CASSKSGTGPNQPQHF. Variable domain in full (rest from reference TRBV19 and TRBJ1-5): DGGITQSPKYLFRKEGQNVTLSCEQNLNHDAMYWYRQDPGQGLRLIYYSQIVNDFQKGDIAEGYSVSREKKESFPLTVTSAQKNPTAFYLCASSKSGTGPNQPQHFGDGTRLSIL.

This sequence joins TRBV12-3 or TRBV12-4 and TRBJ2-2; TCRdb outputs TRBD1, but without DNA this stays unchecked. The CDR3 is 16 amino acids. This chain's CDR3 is CASSFRTGPGTGELFF.

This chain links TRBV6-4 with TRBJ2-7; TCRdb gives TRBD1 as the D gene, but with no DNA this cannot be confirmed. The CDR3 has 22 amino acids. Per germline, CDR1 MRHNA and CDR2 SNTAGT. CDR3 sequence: CASSPWMPGQGVSGVPDYEQYF.

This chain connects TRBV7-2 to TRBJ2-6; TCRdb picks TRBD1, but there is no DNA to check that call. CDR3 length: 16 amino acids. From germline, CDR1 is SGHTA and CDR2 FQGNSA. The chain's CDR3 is CASSRTGVTGANVLTF.

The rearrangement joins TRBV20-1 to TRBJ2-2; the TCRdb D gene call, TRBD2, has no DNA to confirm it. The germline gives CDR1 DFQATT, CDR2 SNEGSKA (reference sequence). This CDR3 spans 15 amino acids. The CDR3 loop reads CSARALGLAGVGLFF.

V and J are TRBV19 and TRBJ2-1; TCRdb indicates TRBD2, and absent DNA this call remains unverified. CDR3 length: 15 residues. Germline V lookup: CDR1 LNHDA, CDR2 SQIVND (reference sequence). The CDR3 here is CASSIVSAGWDEQFF.

The CDR3 protein is CSGRHTNEKLFF. V gene TRBV29-1 combines with J gene TRBJ1-4. The CDR3 sequence is 12 residues long. The V gene's germline CDR1 is SQVTM and CDR2 ANQGSEA.

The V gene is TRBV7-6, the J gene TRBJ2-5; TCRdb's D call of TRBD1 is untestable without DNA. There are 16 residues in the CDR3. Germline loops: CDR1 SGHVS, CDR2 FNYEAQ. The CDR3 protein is CASSYALVRGTETQYF.

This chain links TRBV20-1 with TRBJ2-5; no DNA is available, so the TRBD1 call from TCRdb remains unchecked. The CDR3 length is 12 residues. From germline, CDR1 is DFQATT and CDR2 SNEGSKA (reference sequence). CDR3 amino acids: CSATPLWETQYF.

The CDR3 sequence is CASSQDPGIGGESSTDTQYF. The rearrangement joins TRBV4-3 to TRBJ2-3; the TCRdb D gene call, TRBD1, has no DNA to confirm it. Germline CDR1 is LGHNA and CDR2 is YSLEER. The CDR3 consists of 20 residues.

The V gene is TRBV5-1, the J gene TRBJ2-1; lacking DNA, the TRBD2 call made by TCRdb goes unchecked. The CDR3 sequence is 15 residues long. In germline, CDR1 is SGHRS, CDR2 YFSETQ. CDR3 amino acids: CASSLVGTSKDEQFF.

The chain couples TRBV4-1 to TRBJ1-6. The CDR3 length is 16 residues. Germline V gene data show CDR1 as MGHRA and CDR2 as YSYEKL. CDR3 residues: CASSLDGWSYNSPLHF.

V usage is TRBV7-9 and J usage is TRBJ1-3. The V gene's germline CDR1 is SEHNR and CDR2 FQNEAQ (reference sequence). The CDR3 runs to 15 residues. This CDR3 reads CASSLIRADGNTIYF.

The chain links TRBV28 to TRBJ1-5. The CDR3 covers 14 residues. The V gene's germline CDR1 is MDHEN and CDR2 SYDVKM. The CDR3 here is CASSGGGMDQPQHF.

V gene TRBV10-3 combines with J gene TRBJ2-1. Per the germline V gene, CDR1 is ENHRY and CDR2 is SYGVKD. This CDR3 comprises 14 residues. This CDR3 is CAITPRLVYNEQFF.

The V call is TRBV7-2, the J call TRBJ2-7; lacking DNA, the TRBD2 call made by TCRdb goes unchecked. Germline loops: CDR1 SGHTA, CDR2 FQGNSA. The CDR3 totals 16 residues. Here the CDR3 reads CASSLWTSGGAIEQYF.

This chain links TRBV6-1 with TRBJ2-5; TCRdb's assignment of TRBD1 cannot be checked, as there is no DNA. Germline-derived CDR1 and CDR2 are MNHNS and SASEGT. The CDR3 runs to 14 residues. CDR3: CASTTTGGQETQYF.

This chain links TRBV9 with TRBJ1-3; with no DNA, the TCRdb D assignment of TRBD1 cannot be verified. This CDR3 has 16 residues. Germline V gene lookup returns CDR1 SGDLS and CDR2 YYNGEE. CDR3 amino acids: CASSSTVGEGGNTIYF.

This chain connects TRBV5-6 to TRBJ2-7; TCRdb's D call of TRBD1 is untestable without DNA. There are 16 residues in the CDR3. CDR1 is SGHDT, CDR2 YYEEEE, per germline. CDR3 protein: CASSLDRAGTYYEQYF.

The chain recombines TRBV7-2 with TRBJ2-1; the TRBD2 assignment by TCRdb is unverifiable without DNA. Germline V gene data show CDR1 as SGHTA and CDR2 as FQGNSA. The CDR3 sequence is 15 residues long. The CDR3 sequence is CASSRGLPAYNEQFF.